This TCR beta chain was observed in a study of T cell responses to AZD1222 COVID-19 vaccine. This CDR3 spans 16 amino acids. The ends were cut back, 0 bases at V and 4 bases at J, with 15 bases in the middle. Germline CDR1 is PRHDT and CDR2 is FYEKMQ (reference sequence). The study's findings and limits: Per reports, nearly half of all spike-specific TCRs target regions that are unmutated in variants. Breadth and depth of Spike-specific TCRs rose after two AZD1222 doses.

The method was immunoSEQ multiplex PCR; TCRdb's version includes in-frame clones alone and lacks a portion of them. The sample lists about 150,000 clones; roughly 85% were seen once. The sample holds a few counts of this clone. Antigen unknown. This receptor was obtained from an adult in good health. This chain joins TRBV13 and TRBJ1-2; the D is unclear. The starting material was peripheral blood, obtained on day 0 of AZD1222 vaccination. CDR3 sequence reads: CASSLGRSGSRYGYTF. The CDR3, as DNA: TGTGCCAGCAGCTTAGGTCGGTCAGGCTCCCGCTATGGCTACACCTTC.